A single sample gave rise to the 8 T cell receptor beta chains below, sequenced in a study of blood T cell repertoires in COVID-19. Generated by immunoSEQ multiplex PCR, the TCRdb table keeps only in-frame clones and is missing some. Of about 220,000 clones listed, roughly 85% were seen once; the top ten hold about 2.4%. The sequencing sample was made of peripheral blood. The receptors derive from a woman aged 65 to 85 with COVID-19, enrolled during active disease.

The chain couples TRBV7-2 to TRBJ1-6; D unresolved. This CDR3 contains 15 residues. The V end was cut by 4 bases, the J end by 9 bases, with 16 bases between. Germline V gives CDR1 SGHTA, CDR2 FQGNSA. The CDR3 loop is CASSSQIPPVSPLHF. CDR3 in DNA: TGTGCCAGCAGCTCCCAGATCCCCCCTGTTTCACCCCTCCACTTT.

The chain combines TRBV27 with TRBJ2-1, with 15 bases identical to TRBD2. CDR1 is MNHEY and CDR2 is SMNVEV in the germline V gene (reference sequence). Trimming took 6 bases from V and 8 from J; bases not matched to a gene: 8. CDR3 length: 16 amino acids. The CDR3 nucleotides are TGTGCCAGCAGCCCTCGGACTAGCGGGAGGGGGCATGAGCAGTTCTTC. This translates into CASSPRTSGRGHEQFF.

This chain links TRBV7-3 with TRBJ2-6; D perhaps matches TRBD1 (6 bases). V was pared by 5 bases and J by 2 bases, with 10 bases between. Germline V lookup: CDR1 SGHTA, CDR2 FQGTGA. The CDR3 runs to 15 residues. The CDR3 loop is CASSANRAGANVLTF. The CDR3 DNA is TGTGCCAGCAGCGCGAACAGGGCTGGGGCCAACGTCCTGACTTTC.

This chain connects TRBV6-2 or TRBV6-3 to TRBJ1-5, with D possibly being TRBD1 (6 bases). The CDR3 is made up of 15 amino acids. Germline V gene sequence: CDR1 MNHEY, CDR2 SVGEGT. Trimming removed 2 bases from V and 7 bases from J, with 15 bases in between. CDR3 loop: CASSYEGGVGQPQHF. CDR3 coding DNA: TGTGCCAGCAGTTACGAAGGGGGAGTCGGGCAGCCCCAGCATTTT.

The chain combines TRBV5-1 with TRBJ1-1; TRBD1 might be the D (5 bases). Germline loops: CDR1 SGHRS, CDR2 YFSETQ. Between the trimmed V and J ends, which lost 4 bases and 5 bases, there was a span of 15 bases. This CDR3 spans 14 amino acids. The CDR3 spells CASSRAAGLTEAFF. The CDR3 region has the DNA TGCGCCAGCAGCCGGGCCGCGGGGCTTACTGAAGCTTTCTTT.

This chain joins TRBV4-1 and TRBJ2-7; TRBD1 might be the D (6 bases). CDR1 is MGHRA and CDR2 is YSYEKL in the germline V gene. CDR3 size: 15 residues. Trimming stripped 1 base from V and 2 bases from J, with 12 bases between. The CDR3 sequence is CASSQALGQTYEQYF. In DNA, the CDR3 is TGCGCCAGCAGCCAAGCGCTAGGACAGACCTACGAGCAGTACTTC.

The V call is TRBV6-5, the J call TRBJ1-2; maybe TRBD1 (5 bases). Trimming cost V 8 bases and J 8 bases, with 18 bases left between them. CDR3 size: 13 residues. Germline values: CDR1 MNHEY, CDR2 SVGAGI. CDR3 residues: CASYNLGEGGYTF. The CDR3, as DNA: TGTGCCAGCTATAACCTGGGGGAGGGAGGCTACACCTTC.

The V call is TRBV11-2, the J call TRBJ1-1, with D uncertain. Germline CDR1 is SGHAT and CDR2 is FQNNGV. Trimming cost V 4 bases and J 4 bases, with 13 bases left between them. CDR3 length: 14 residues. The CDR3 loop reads CASSSRSLFTEAFF. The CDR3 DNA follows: TGTGCCAGCAGCTCGAGGTCCTTATTCACTGAAGCTTTCTTT.